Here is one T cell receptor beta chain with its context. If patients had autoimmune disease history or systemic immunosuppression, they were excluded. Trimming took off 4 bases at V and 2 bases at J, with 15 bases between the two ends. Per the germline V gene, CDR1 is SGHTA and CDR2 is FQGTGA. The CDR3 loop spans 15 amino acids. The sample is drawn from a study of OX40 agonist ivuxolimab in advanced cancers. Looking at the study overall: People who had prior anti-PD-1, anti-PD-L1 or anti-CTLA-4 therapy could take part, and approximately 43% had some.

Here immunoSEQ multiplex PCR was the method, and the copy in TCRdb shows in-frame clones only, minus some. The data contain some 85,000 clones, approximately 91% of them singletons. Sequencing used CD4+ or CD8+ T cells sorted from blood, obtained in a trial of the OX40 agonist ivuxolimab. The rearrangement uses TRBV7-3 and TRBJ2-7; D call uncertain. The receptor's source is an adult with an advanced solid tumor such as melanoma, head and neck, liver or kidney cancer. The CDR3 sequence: CASSSLILPTYEQYF. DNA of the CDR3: TGTGCCAGCAGCTCCCTAATTCTACCAACCTACGAGCAGTACTTC.